This T cell receptor (beta chain) derives from a study of CD8+ T cells in alopecia areata. Treatment denoted: oral pan-JAK inhibitor, 5-10 mg twice daily. Isolated RNA was reverse transcribed into cDNA used as the sequencing template. Sequenced by immunoSEQ multiplex PCR; TCRdb stores in-frame clones only, minus some. The profile shows about 210,000 clones, 64% of them singletons. In this sample, this clone turned up a few times. The missing conserved phenylalanine or tryptophan at the end of this CDR3 makes a read error likely. It is unclear where the CDR3 begins or ends on the DNA, so no DNA is shown, and the CDR3 is as TCRdb lists it. The CDR3 contains 8 residues when both ends are counted. Germline CDR1 is GTSNPN and CDR2 is SVGIG (reference sequence).

This specimen consisted of CD4+ T cells sorted from blood, obtained at week 4, from a patient treated with tofacitinib. The chain couples TRBV30 to TRBJ2-3; no DNA check was done on the table's D call, TRBD2. This TCR came from a human donor with alopecia areata. This CDR3 reads CAWTGLAR.